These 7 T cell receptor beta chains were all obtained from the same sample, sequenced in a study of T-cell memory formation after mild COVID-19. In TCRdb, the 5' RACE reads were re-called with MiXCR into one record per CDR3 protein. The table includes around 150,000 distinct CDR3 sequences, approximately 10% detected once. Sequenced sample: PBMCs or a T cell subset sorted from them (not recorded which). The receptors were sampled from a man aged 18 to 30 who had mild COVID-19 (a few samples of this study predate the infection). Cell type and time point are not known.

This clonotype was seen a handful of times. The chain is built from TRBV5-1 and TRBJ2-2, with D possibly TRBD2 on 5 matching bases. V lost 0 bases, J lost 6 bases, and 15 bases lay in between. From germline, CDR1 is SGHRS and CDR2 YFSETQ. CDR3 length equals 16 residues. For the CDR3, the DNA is TGCGCCAGCAGCTTGGCCCTGGACCGAGGGTCCGGGGAGCTGTTTTTT. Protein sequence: CASSLALDRGSGELFF.

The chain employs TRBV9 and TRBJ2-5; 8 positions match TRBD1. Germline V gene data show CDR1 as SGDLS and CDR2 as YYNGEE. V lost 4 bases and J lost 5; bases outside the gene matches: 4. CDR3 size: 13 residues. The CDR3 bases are TGTGCCAGCAGCTACCGGACAGGGGAGACCCAGTACTTC. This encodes CASSYRTGETQYF.

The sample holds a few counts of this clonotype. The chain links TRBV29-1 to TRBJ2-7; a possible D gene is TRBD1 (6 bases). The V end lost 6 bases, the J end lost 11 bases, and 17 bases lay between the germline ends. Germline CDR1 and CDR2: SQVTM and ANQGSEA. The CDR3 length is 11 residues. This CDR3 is CSVRTPGAEYF. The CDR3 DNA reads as TGCAGCGTCCGGACCCCAGGGGCTGAGTACTTC.

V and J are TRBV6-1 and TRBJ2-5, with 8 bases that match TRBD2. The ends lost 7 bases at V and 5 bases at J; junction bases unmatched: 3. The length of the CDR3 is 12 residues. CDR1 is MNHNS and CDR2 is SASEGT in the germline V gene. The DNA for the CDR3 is TGTGCCAGCAAGGGGACTAGGGAGACCCAGTACTTC. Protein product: CASKGTRETQYF.

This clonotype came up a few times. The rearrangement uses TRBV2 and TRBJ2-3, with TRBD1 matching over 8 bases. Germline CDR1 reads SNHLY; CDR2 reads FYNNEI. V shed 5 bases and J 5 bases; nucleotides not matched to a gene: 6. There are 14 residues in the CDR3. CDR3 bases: TGTGCCAGCAGTAGACAGGGGTCGGGAGATACGCAGTATTTT. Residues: CASSRQGSGDTQYF.

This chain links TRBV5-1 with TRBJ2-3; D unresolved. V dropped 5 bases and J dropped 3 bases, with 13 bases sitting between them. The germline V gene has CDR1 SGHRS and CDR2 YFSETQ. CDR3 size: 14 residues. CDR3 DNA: TGCGCCAGCAGTCTAGACCCCGGGACAGATACGCAGTATTTT. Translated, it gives CASSLDPGTDTQYF.

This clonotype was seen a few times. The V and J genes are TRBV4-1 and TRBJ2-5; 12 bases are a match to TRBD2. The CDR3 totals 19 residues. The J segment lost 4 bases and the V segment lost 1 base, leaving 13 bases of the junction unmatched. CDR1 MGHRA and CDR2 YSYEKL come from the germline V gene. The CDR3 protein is CASSQATPSSGGARETQYF. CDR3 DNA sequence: TGCGCCAGCAGCCAAGCCACCCCATCTAGCGGGGGGGCTAGAGAGACCCAGTACTTC.